This section outlines one T cell receptor (beta chain) sequence together with its context. As yet, its antigen is unknown. This sample stems from a study of identical twins. Study results and limitations: Twins' excess sharing was less marked for out-of-frame beta sequences. Out-of-frame sharing of TCR alpha in monozygotic twins was underestimated by models.

TCRdb processed the 5' RACE reads anew with MiXCR; each CDR3 protein has one entry. The data contain about 150,000 distinct CDR3 sequences, around 3.4% of them singletons. The CDR3 consists of 15 residues. Germline V gives CDR1 SEHNR, CDR2 FQNEAQ (reference sequence). The V end was cut by 0 bases, the J end by 1 base, with 4 bases between. The chain joins TRBV7-9 to TRBJ2-6; no reliable D call. The material sequenced was memory T cells sorted from blood. The sequence was obtained from a man between 18 and 35 years old in good health. CDR3 amino acids: CASSLAESGANVLTF. In DNA, the CDR3 is TGTGCCAGCAGCTTAGCAGAATCTGGGGCCAACGTCCTGACTTTC.